These T cell receptor beta chains were read from a single sample in a study of a mutant IDH1 vaccine in newly diagnosed glioma. The data were produced by immunoSEQ multiplex PCR, yet TCRdb's version contains in-frame clones alone and is incomplete. The repertoire consists of about 62,000 clones, with 89% occurring once and the leading ten covering more than 1.5%. What these receptors recognize is not known. The sequencing used PBMCs, collected from a glioma patient whose treatment included an IDH1 peptide vaccine. The receptor set was obtained from a man aged 40-49 years with glioma. Both conserved end residues are part of each CDR3. D genes are given only for firm matches. The listing skips clone size in some rows; elsewhere it reads once, few, many or a size class.

d_call j_call v_call clone_size cdr3_aa cdr3_nt
. TRBJ1-5 TRBV15 . CATSRTDRLIQPQHF TGTGCCACCAGCAGAACTGACAGGTTAATTCAGCCCCAGCATTTT
. TRBJ1-2 TRBV29-1 once CSVEERGLDYGYTF TGCAGCGTTGAAGAGCGGGGATTGGACTATGGCTACACCTTC
. TRBJ1-1 TRBV4-2 few CASSQEAGSLNTEAFF TGTGCCAGCAGCCAAGAAGCGGGCAGCTTGAACACTGAAGCTTTCTTT
. TRBJ1-3 TRBV30 . CAWSRLGTSGNTIYF TGTGCCTGGAGCAGGTTGGGGACCTCAGGAAACACCATATATTTT
. TRBJ2-2 TRBV10-3 . CAIKGPANTGELFF TGTGCCATCAAAGGGCCGGCGAACACCGGGGAGCTGTTTTTT
. TRBJ2-5 TRBV29-1 . CSVSRGQETQYF TGCAGCGTTAGTAGAGGCCAAGAGACCCAGTACTTC
. TRBJ1-3 TRBV27 . CASSLTGSSGNTIYF TGTGCCAGCAGTTTAACAGGATCCTCTGGAAACACCATATATTTT
. TRBJ2-7 TRBV7-2 . CASSLASGSYEQYF TGTGCCAGCAGCTTAGCTAGCGGTTCCTACGAGCAGTACTTC
TRBD2 TRBJ2-7 TRBV28 . CASSYPAGGPNSYEQYF TGTGCCAGCAGTTATCCAGCGGGAGGACCAAACTCCTACGAGCAGTACTTC
. TRBJ1-5 TRBV7-9 . CASSFAERPNQPQHF TGTGCCAGCAGCTTTGCTGAAAGACCCAATCAGCCCCAGCATTTT
TRBD2 TRBJ2-1 TRBV6-6 . CASSLAGEGNEQFF TGTGCCAGCAGCCTAGCGGGAGAGGGCAATGAGCAGTTCTTC
. TRBJ2-1 TRBV11-3 once CASSFRVGGHNEQFF TGTGCCAGCAGCTTCCGCGTTGGGGGGCACAATGAGCAGTTCTTC
. TRBJ2-3 TRBV6-5 . CASSYFEGGTDTQYF TGTGCCAGCAGTTACTTTGAGGGGGGGACAGATACGCAGTATTTT
. TRBJ2-5 TRBV28 . CASSSSRTQYF TGTGCCAGCTCCTCCTCAAGGACCCAGTACTTC
. TRBJ1-5 TRBV27 few CASSPPGNQPQHF TGTGCCAGCAGTCCCCCTGGAAATCAGCCCCAGCATTTT
. TRBJ2-7 TRBV7-2 once CASSRWVSYEQYF TGTGCCAGCAGCCGATGGGTCTCCTACGAGCAGTACTTC
. TRBJ1-2 TRBV28 once CASSPSDNYGYTF TGTGCCAGCAGTCCCTCCGATAACTATGGCTACACCTTC
TRBD1 TRBJ1-1 TRBV7-9 once CASSFAGGTEAFF TGTGCCAGCAGCTTCGCAGGGGGCACTGAAGCTTTCTTT
. TRBJ2-5 TRBV10-3 . CAISETGQIQETQYF TGTGCCATCAGTGAAACCGGACAAATCCAAGAGACCCAGTACTTC
. TRBJ2-7 TRBV2 few CASSVFRTYEQYF TGTGCCAGCAGTGTGTTCCGGACCTACGAGCAGTACTTC
TRBD2 TRBJ2-5 TRBV5-4 . CASSLVASGKETQYF TGTGCCAGCAGCTTGGTGGCTAGCGGAAAAGAGACCCAGTACTTC
TRBD1 TRBJ1-2 TRBV18 once CASSPGTGSYGYTF TGTGCCAGCTCACCGGGGACAGGGAGCTATGGCTACACCTTC
TRBD1 TRBJ2-1 TRBV5-1 . CASSPVPGQGAGQYNEQFF TGCGCCAGCAGCCCCGTCCCGGGACAGGGGGCCGGCCAGTACAATGAGCAGTTCTTC
. TRBJ2-3 TRBV7-9 . CASSPRSVGLADTQYF TGTGCCAGCAGCCCTCGATCGGTCGGTCTGGCAGATACGCAGTATTTT
. TRBJ2-1 TRBV19 . CASSPLYIDNEQFF TGTGCCAGTAGTCCCCTGTACATAGACAATGAGCAGTTCTTC
. TRBJ2-7 TRBV28 . CASSFPVGGSEQYF TGTGCCAGCAGTTTCCCCGTGGGGGGATCCGAGCAGTACTTC
. TRBJ1-1 TRBV5-6 . CASNFYRSSTEAFF TGTGCCAGCAATTTTTACAGGTCCTCCACTGAAGCTTTCTTT
. TRBJ2-5 TRBV28 . CASYSWSWETQYF TGTGCCAGCTACAGTTGGTCCTGGGAGACCCAGTACTTC
. TRBJ1-6 TRBV6-6 . CASSYNDNSPLHF TGTGCCAGCAGTTACAATGATAATTCACCCCTCCACTTT
. TRBJ2-7 TRBV5-1 . CASRRDFYEQYF TGCGCCAGCAGACGGGACTTCTACGAGCAGTACTTC
. TRBJ1-1 TRBV13 . CASSPAGNTEAFF TGTGCCAGCAGCCCAGCGGGAAACACTGAAGCTTTCTTT
. TRBJ2-3 TRBV7-9 . CASSVQGSRTDTQYF TGTGCCAGCAGCGTGCAGGGGTCCCGCACAGATACGCAGTATTTT
TRBD2 TRBJ2-5 TRBV7-2 . CASSLGSGRRETQYF TGTGCCAGCAGCTTGGGTAGCGGGAGGAGAGAGACCCAGTACTTC
. TRBJ2-3 TRBV7-2 once CASSLTASTDTQYF TGTGCCAGCAGCTTAACGGCCAGCACAGATACGCAGTATTTT
TRBD1 TRBJ1-2 TRBV7-2 once CASSSSPGQGYGYTF TGTGCCAGCAGCTCGTCACCGGGACAGGGATATGGCTACACCTTC
. TRBJ2-3 TRBV29-1 . CSGQQGSSTDTQYF TGCAGCGGACAACAGGGATCTAGCACAGATACGCAGTATTTT
TRBD2 TRBJ2-3 TRBV2 . CASSEGTSGGTDTQYF TGTGCCAGCAGTGAAGGGACTAGCGGGGGCACAGATACGCAGTATTTT
. TRBJ1-1 TRBV28 few CASSLGRMAFF TGTGCCAGCAGTTTAGGCCGAATGGCTTTCTTT
TRBD1 TRBJ2-7 TRBV19 . CASSGTGYEQYF TGTGCCAGTAGTGGGACAGGCTACGAGCAGTACTTC
TRBD2 TRBJ2-7 TRBV6-5 . CASSYSWTSGYEQYF TGTGCCAGCAGTTACTCGTGGACTAGCGGATACGAGCAGTACTTC
. TRBJ1-4 TRBV28 few CASSLSAGAYEKLFF TGTGCCAGCAGTTTATCGGCAGGGGCTTATGAAAAACTGTTTTTT
TRBD1 TRBJ2-1 TRBV12-5 . CASGLARQGANEQFF TGTGCTAGTGGTTTGGCCCGACAGGGGGCAAATGAGCAGTTCTTC
TRBD2 TRBJ2-1 TRBV19 . CASSISLGGNEQFF TGTGCCAGTAGTATATCCCTGGGGGGGAATGAGCAGTTCTTC
. TRBJ1-5 TRBV30 . CAWSVGDSRPQHF TGTGCCTGGAGTGTAGGGGATTCGAGGCCCCAGCATTTT
. TRBJ2-5 TRBV6-1 . CASSEGRGTETQYF TGTGCCAGCAGTGAAGGAAGGGGTACAGAGACCCAGTACTTC
TRBD1 TRBJ2-6 TRBV7-2 few CASSFETGSGANVLTF TGTGCCAGCAGCTTCGAGACAGGGTCTGGGGCCAACGTCCTGACTTTC
. TRBJ1-6 TRBV5-8 . CASSLQAARNSPLHF TGTGCCAGCAGCTTACAGGCCGCACGTAATTCACCCCTCCACTTT
TRBD1 TRBJ2-3 TRBV19 . CASSTRQGANGDTQYF TGTGCCAGTAGTACTAGACAGGGGGCGAATGGAGATACGCAGTATTTT
. TRBJ2-7 TRBV15 . CATSRDVLSRDEQYF TGTGCCACCAGCAGAGATGTACTATCAAGAGACGAGCAGTACTTC
. TRBJ1-5 TRBV5-6 . CASSLGDTHQKPQHF TGTGCCAGCAGCTTGGGGGACACACACCAAAAGCCCCAGCATTTT
TRBD1 TRBJ2-5 TRBV5-5 . CASSLEDRAMVGETQYF TGTGCCAGCAGCTTGGAGGACAGGGCAATGGTTGGGGAGACCCAGTACTTC
. TRBJ1-2 TRBV6-1 . CASSGGLQGSGYTF TGTGCCAGCAGTGGGGGCTTACAGGGTTCTGGCTACACCTTC
. TRBJ1-1 TRBV5-1 once CASSLAMADTEAFF TGCGCCAGCAGCTTGGCCATGGCGGACACTGAAGCTTTCTTT